This paragraph covers one TCR beta chain sequence. The sample is drawn from a study of blood T cell repertoires in COVID-19. For the study at large: The United States, Italy and Spain were the sources of the acute and convalescent COVID-19 samples.

Per the study methods: Counts of nucleated cells, estimated from reference gene primer amplification, were obtained. Profiled with immunoSEQ multiplex PCR; TCRdb holds only in-frame clones, not every one. The DNA gave D and trimming, while V, J and clone size come from that table. Among around 370,000 clones listed, under 95% were seen once. The CDR3 loop spans 16 amino acids. V lost 4 bases, J lost 6 bases, and 21 bases lay in between. Germline CDR1 is MNHEY and CDR2 is SMNVEV (reference sequence). Sequenced input: peripheral blood. This sequence originates from a woman in her late teens or twenties who had recovered from COVID-19. The rearrangement joins TRBV27 to TRBJ2-5; possibly TRBD1 for D (6 bases). The DNA for the CDR3 is TGTGCCAGCAGTTCGGATATTGGGACACGCGGGCAGACCCAGTACTTC. As protein: CASSSDIGTRGQTQYF.